This T cell receptor (beta chain) was recovered during a study of PD-1 blockade in mismatch repair-deficient tumors. Only in-frame clones appear in the TCRdb table, and some are missing; sequencing was by immunoSEQ multiplex PCR. In the table there are under 50,000 clones, around 79% of which are singletons. The CDR3 has 16 residues. Trimming pared 2 bases from V and 2 bases from J, leaving 14 bases between. Germline values: CDR1 MRHNA, CDR2 SNTAGT. This TCR was recovered from an adult with mismatch repair-deficient cancer. The chain couples TRBV6-4 to TRBJ2-3; perhaps TRBD2 as D (7 bases). Sample: peripheral blood, taken 4 weeks after starting pembrolizumab. Here the CDR3 reads CASSDSGGGSTDTQYF. The CDR3 bases are TGTGCCAGCAGTGACAGTGGCGGGGGCTCCACAGATACGCAGTATTTT.